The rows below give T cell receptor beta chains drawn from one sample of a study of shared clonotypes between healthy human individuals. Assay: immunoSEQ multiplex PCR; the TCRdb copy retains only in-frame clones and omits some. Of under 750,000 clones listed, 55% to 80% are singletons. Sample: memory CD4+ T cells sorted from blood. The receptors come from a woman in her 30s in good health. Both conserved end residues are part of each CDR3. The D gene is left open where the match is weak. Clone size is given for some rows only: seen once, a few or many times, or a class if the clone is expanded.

CDR3 protein: CASSTGQSSDLFF
CDR3 DNA: TGCGCCAGCAGCACCGGACAGTCGTCGGACCTGTTTTTT
clone size: -
D gene: -
J gene: TRBJ1-4
V gene: TRBV5-1

CDR3 protein: CASSDRTSLVGEQFF
CDR3 DNA: TGTGCCAGCAGTGACCGGACTAGTTTGGTGGGTGAGCAGTTCTTC
clone size: -
D gene: TRBD2
J gene: TRBJ2-1
V gene: TRBV2

CDR3 protein: CASSTDGNYGYTF
CDR3 DNA: TGTGCCAGCAGTACTGACGGGAACTATGGCTACACCTTC
clone size: -
D gene: -
J gene: TRBJ1-2
V gene: TRBV2

CDR3 protein: CASSAETGASGYTF
CDR3 DNA: TGTGCCAGCTCTGCCGAGACAGGGGCGTCTGGCTACACCTTC
clone size: many
D gene: TRBD1
J gene: TRBJ1-2
V gene: TRBV27

CDR3 protein: CASSLQGRRTEAFF
CDR3 DNA: TGTGCCAGCAGCTTACAGGGTCGGAGGACTGAAGCTTTCTTT
clone size: -
D gene: -
J gene: TRBJ1-1
V gene: TRBV7-2

CDR3 protein: CASTFGGSSYEQYF
CDR3 DNA: TGTGCCAGCACGTTTGGCGGAAGCTCCTACGAGCAGTACTTC
clone size: once
D gene: -
J gene: TRBJ2-7
V gene: TRBV6-1

CDR3 protein: CASSKVKQGPYTGELFF
CDR3 DNA: TGTGCCAGCAGCAAAGTGAAACAGGGGCCGTACACCGGGGAGCTGTTTTTT
clone size: many
D gene: -
J gene: TRBJ2-2
V gene: TRBV21-1

CDR3 protein: CAWSRAVRLNYTF
CDR3 DNA: TGTGCCTGGAGTAGGGCGGTCAGACTGAACTACACCTTC
clone size: -
D gene: -
J gene: TRBJ1-2
V gene: TRBV30

CDR3 protein: CASGLEAGYTF
CDR3 DNA: TGTGCCAGCGGACTTGAGGCTGGCTACACCTTC
clone size: many
D gene: -
J gene: TRBJ1-2
V gene: TRBV28

CDR3 protein: CASTPGSFYGYTF
CDR3 DNA: TGTGCCAGCACCCCGGGCAGCTTCTATGGCTACACCTTC
clone size: -
D gene: -
J gene: TRBJ1-2
V gene: TRBV6-6

CDR3 protein: CASSLARKGDDTDTQYF
CDR3 DNA: TGTGCCAGCAGCTTGGCGAGGAAGGGAGATGACACAGATACGCAGTATTTT
clone size: -
D gene: -
J gene: TRBJ2-3
V gene: TRBV5-4

CDR3 protein: CASSLGGDSYEQYF
CDR3 DNA: TGCGCCAGCAGCTTGGGCGGGGACTCCTACGAGCAGTACTTC
clone size: -
D gene: -
J gene: TRBJ2-7
V gene: TRBV5-1

CDR3 protein: CASSLKGTDQPQHF
CDR3 DNA: TGTGCCAGCAGCTTGAAGGGTACGGATCAGCCCCAGCATTTT
clone size: -
D gene: -
J gene: TRBJ1-5
V gene: TRBV7-2

CDR3 protein: CASLGSGQETQYF
CDR3 DNA: TGTGCCAGCCTAGGGAGCGGACAAGAGACCCAGTACTTC
clone size: few
D gene: -
J gene: TRBJ2-5
V gene: TRBV19

CDR3 protein: CAWGGGASPGELFF
CDR3 DNA: TGTGCCTGGGGCGGTGGGGCCTCACCGGGGGAGCTGTTTTTT
clone size: -
D gene: -
J gene: TRBJ2-2
V gene: TRBV30

CDR3 protein: CASRTGQGHGYGYTF
CDR3 DNA: TGTGCCAGCAGGACGGGACAGGGACACGGCTATGGCTACACCTTC
clone size: once
D gene: TRBD1
J gene: TRBJ1-2
V gene: TRBV28

CDR3 protein: CASSMGREYGNEQFF
CDR3 DNA: TGTGCCAGTAGTATGGGGCGGGAGTATGGCAATGAGCAGTTCTTC
clone size: -
D gene: TRBD2
J gene: TRBJ2-1
V gene: TRBV19

CDR3 protein: CASTLGTASEKLFF
CDR3 DNA: TGTGCCAGTACCCTGGGTACAGCGAGTGAAAAACTGTTTTTT
clone size: -
D gene: -
J gene: TRBJ1-4
V gene: TRBV19

CDR3 protein: CASSGSGSRKDTQYF
CDR3 DNA: TGTGCCAGTAGTGGTAGCGGGAGTCGTAAAGATACGCAGTATTTT
clone size: once
D gene: TRBD2
J gene: TRBJ2-3
V gene: TRBV19

CDR3 protein: CASAPGQGNSGANVLTF
CDR3 DNA: TGCGCCAGCGCGCCGGGACAGGGGAATTCTGGGGCCAACGTCCTGACTTTC
clone size: -
D gene: TRBD1
J gene: TRBJ2-6
V gene: TRBV5-1

CDR3 protein: CASSPGLQGTQYF
CDR3 DNA: TGTGCCAGCAGCCCAGGACTTCAGGGGACCCAGTACTTC
clone size: -
D gene: -
J gene: TRBJ2-5
V gene: TRBV5-4

CDR3 protein: CASSKLAGVREQYF
CDR3 DNA: TGTGCCAGCAGTAAATTAGCGGGAGTAAGAGAGCAGTACTTC
clone size: -
D gene: TRBD2
J gene: TRBJ2-7
V gene: TRBV28

CDR3 protein: CASSLVSARTDTQYF
CDR3 DNA: TGTGCCAGCAGCTTAGTTAGCGCCCGCACAGATACGCAGTATTTT
clone size: -
D gene: -
J gene: TRBJ2-3
V gene: TRBV7-9

CDR3 protein: CASSPLAASSLFTEQFF
CDR3 DNA: TGCGCCAGCAGCCCACTAGCGGCCTCTAGTCTTTTTACTGAGCAGTTCTTC
clone size: -
D gene: TRBD2
J gene: TRBJ2-1
V gene: TRBV4-1

CDR3 protein: CASSFRETQYF
CDR3 DNA: TGTGCCAGCAGTTTCAGAGAGACCCAGTACTTC
clone size: -
D gene: -
J gene: TRBJ2-5
V gene: TRBV27

CDR3 protein: CASSPLLSGRALELFF
CDR3 DNA: TGCGCCAGCAGCCCCCTCCTTAGCGGGAGGGCTTTGGAGCTGTTTTTT
clone size: -
D gene: TRBD2
J gene: TRBJ2-2
V gene: TRBV4-1

CDR3 protein: CASRYTKDRGIGQPQHF
CDR3 DNA: TGTGCCAGCAGATATACCAAGGACAGGGGAATAGGGCAGCCCCAGCATTTT
clone size: -
D gene: TRBD1
J gene: TRBJ1-5
V gene: TRBV4-2

CDR3 protein: CASSLGLGELFF
CDR3 DNA: TGTGCCAGCAGCTTAGGGCTCGGGGAGCTGTTTTTT
clone size: -
D gene: -
J gene: TRBJ2-2
V gene: TRBV11-1

CDR3 protein: CASSFTTAPGNTEAFF
CDR3 DNA: TGTGCCAGCAGTTTCACAACAGCGCCGGGGAACACTGAAGCTTTCTTT
clone size: many
D gene: -
J gene: TRBJ1-1
V gene: TRBV28

CDR3 protein: CASSLLGRQNEKLFF
CDR3 DNA: TGTGCCAGCAGCTTATTAGGGCGACAGAATGAAAAACTGTTTTTT
clone size: -
D gene: -
J gene: TRBJ1-4
V gene: TRBV7-9

CDR3 protein: CASSPAPAEAFF
CDR3 DNA: TGTGCCAGCAGCCCTGCCCCCGCTGAAGCTTTCTTT
clone size: -
D gene: -
J gene: TRBJ1-1
V gene: TRBV28

CDR3 protein: CASSSLRGLNTDTQYF
CDR3 DNA: TGTGCCAGCAGTTCACTGCGGGGCCTGAACACAGATACGCAGTATTTT
clone size: -
D gene: -
J gene: TRBJ2-3
V gene: TRBV28

CDR3 protein: CASSLEGGRNTGELFF
CDR3 DNA: TGTGCCAGCAGCTTAGAAGGCGGGAGGAACACCGGGGAGCTGTTTTTT
clone size: few
D gene: TRBD2
J gene: TRBJ2-2
V gene: TRBV7-3

CDR3 protein: CASSAGGETQYF
CDR3 DNA: TGTGCCAGCAGTGCCGGTGGAGAGACCCAGTACTTC
clone size: -
D gene: -
J gene: TRBJ2-5
V gene: TRBV28

CDR3 protein: CASSEGTSGKPMSYEQYF
CDR3 DNA: TGTGCCAGCAGTGAAGGGACTAGCGGAAAACCTATGTCCTACGAGCAGTACTTC
clone size: -
D gene: TRBD2
J gene: TRBJ2-7
V gene: TRBV25-1

CDR3 protein: CASSKASGHISYEQYF
CDR3 DNA: TGTGCCAGCAGCAAAGCGTCCGGACATATCTCCTACGAGCAGTACTTC
clone size: -
D gene: -
J gene: TRBJ2-7
V gene: TRBV21-1

CDR3 protein: CASSNTGIGQPQHF
CDR3 DNA: TGTGCCAGCAGCAATACAGGGATCGGTCAGCCCCAGCATTTT
clone size: -
D gene: -
J gene: TRBJ1-5
V gene: TRBV7-9

CDR3 protein: CASIQGGDPYEQYF
CDR3 DNA: TGTGCCAGCATCCAGGGAGGGGATCCCTACGAGCAGTACTTC
clone size: -
D gene: TRBD2
J gene: TRBJ2-7
V gene: TRBV28

CDR3 protein: CASSGYRGPTTSTDTQYF
CDR3 DNA: TGTGCCAGCAGCGGGTACAGGGGGCCAACCACTAGCACAGATACGCAGTATTTT
clone size: -
D gene: TRBD1
J gene: TRBJ2-3
V gene: TRBV5-8

CDR3 protein: CASRLTVGKPGELFF
CDR3 DNA: TGCGCCAGCAGGCTTACGGTGGGGAAACCCGGGGAGCTGTTTTTT
clone size: -
D gene: -
J gene: TRBJ2-2
V gene: TRBV5-1

CDR3 protein: CASGRGNYGYTF
CDR3 DNA: TGTGCCAGCGGGCGGGGGAACTATGGCTACACCTTC
clone size: few
D gene: -
J gene: TRBJ1-2
V gene: TRBV14

CDR3 protein: CASSQTEANYGYTF
CDR3 DNA: TGCGCCAGCAGTCAGACGGAAGCTAACTATGGCTACACCTTC
clone size: -
D gene: -
J gene: TRBJ1-2
V gene: TRBV23-1

CDR3 protein: CASSPPSQEETQYF
CDR3 DNA: TGTGCCAGCTCACCACCGTCACAGGAAGAGACCCAGTACTTC
clone size: -
D gene: -
J gene: TRBJ2-5
V gene: TRBV18

CDR3 protein: CASSSGTGHKNIQYF
CDR3 DNA: TGTGCCAGCAGTTCCGGGACAGGACACAAAAACATTCAGTACTTC
clone size: -
D gene: TRBD1
J gene: TRBJ2-4
V gene: TRBV28

CDR3 protein: CASTINNYGYTF
CDR3 DNA: TGTGCCAGCACCATTAACAACTATGGCTACACCTTC
clone size: -
D gene: -
J gene: TRBJ1-2
V gene: TRBV28

CDR3 protein: CASSLRVPGTDTQYF
CDR3 DNA: TGTGCCAGCAGCTTGCGGGTCCCAGGCACAGATACGCAGTATTTT
clone size: few
D gene: -
J gene: TRBJ2-3
V gene: TRBV11-1

CDR3 protein: CASSVGSGTGNTIYF
CDR3 DNA: TGTGCCAGCAGCGTAGGTTCCGGTACTGGAAACACCATATATTTT
clone size: -
D gene: -
J gene: TRBJ1-3
V gene: TRBV9

CDR3 protein: CASSDPRGRVTGELFF
CDR3 DNA: TGTGCCAGTAGCGATCCGAGGGGGCGCGTCACCGGGGAGCTGTTTTTT
clone size: -
D gene: TRBD1
J gene: TRBJ2-2
V gene: TRBV19

CDR3 protein: CASSEGKLLSYNEQFF
CDR3 DNA: TGTGCCAGCAGTGAAGGAAAGCTTCTCTCCTACAATGAGCAGTTCTTC
clone size: many
D gene: -
J gene: TRBJ2-1
V gene: TRBV6-1

CDR3 protein: CASSLVVGQGYEQYF
CDR3 DNA: TGCGCCAGCAGCTTGGTTGTAGGACAGGGGTACGAGCAGTACTTC
clone size: once
D gene: TRBD1
J gene: TRBJ2-7
V gene: TRBV5-1

CDR3 protein: CASSYSIGRGSYGYTF
CDR3 DNA: TGTGCCAGCAGTTACTCGATCGGCAGGGGTTCCTATGGCTACACCTTC
clone size: -
D gene: -
J gene: TRBJ1-2
V gene: TRBV6-5